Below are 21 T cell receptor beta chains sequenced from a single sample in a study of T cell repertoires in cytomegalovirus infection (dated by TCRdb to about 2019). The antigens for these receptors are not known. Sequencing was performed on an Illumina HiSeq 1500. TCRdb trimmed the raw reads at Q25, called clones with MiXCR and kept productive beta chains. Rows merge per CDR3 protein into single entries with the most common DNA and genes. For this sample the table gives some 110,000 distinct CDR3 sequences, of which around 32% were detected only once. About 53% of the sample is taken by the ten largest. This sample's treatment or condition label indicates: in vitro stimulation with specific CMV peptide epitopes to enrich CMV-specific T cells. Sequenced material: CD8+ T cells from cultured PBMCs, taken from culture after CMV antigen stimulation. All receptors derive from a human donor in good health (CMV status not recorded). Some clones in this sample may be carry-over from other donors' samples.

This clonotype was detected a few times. Written as DNA, the CDR3 is TGCGCCAGCAGCTTGGTGGGGCCCTTGAATGAGCAGTTCTTC. Its translation: CASSLVGPLNEQFF. The V gene is TRBV5-1, the J gene TRBJ2-1, with a possible D match to TRBD1 (5 bases). The CDR3 spans 14 residues. Germline values: CDR1 SGHRS, CDR2 YFSETQ. V lost 0 bases to trimming and J lost 7 bases, with 11 bases between them.

CDR3 DNA: TGTGCCAGCAGGACGGAGCCTAATCTCCCCTACGAGCAGTACTTC. It codes for CASRTEPNLPYEQYF. V and J are TRBV6-1 and TRBJ2-7, with no clear D. Germline V gene data show CDR1 as MNHNS and CDR2 as SASEGT. CDR3 length: 15 amino acids. Trimming took 6 bases from V and 2 from J, leaving 17 bases between them.

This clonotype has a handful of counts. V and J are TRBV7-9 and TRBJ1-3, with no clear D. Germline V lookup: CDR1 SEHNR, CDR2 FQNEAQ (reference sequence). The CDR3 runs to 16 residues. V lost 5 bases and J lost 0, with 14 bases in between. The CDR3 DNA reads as TGTGCCAGCAGCCAACTTAGTGCGTTCTCTGGAAACACCATATATTTT. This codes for CASSQLSAFSGNTIYF.

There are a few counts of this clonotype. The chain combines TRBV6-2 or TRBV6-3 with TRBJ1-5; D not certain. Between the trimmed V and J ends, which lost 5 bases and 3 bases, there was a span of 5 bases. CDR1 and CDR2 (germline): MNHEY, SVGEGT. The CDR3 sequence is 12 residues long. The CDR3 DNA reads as TGTGCCAGCAGTGACCCCAATCAGCCCCAGCATTTT. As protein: CASSDPNQPQHF.

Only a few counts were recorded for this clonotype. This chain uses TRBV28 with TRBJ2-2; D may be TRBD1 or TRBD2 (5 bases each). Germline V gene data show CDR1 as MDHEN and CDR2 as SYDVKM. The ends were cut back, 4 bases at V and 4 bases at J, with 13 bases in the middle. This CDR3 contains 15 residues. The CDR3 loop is CASSSRDEATGELFF. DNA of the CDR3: TGTGCCAGCAGTTCCCGGGACGAAGCCACCGGGGAGCTGTTTTTT. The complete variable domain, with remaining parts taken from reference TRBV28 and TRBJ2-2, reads DVKVTQSSRYLVKRTGEKVFLECVQDMDHENMFWYRQDPGLGLRLIYFSYDVKMKEKGDIPEGYSVSREKKERFSLILESASTNQTSMYLCASSSRDEATGELFFGEGSRLTVL.

The CDR3 DNA is TGCGCCAGCAGCCAAGAGGTGACAGGGAATTCACCCCTCCACTTT. Its translation: CASSQEVTGNSPLHF. This rearrangement joins TRBV4-1 to TRBJ1-6; 7 positions agree with TRBD1. With V trimmed by 0 bases and J by 7 bases, 3 bases remained unmatched. The CDR3 has 15 residues. Germline V gene sequence: CDR1 MGHRA, CDR2 YSYEKL.

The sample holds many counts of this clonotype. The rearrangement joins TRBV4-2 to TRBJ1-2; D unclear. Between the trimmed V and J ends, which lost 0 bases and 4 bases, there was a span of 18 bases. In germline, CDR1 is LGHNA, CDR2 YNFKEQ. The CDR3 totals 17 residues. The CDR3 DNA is TGTGCCAGCAGCCAAGATAAGGTGGGGTCAGCCTTCTATGGCTACACCTTC. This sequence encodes CASSQDKVGSAFYGYTF.

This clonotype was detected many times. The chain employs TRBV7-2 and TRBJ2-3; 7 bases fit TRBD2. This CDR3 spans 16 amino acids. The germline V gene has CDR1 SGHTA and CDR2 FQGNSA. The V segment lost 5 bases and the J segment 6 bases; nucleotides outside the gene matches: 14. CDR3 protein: CASSARLAGLPDTQYF. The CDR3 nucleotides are TGTGCCAGCAGCGCCAGACTAGCTGGGCTTCCCGATACGCAGTATTTT.

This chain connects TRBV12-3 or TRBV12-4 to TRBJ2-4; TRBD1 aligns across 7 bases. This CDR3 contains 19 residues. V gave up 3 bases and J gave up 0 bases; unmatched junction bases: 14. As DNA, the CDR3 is TGTGCCAGCAGTTTTCAGATAGAACCGGGACAGCTAGCCAAAAACATTCAGTACTTC. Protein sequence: CASSFQIEPGQLAKNIQYF.

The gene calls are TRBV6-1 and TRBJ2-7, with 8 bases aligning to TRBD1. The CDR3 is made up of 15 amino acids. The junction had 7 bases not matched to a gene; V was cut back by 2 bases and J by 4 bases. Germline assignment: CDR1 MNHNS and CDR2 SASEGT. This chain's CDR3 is CASSERGQDHYEQYF. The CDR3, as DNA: TGTGCCAGCAGTGAAAGGGGACAGGACCATTACGAGCAGTACTTC.

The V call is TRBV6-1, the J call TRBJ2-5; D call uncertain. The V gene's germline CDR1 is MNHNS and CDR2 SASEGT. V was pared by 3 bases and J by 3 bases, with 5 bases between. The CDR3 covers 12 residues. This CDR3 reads CASSDEEETQYF. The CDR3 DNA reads TGTGCCAGCAGTGATGAGGAAGAGACCCAGTACTTC.

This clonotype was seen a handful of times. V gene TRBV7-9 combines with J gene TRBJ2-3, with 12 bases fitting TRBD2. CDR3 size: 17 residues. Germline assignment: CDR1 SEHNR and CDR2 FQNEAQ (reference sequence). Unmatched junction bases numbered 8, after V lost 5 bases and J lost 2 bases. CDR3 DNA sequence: TGTGCCAGCAGCGCCGGAACTAGCGGGGGGCACACAGATACGCAGTATTTT. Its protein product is CASSAGTSGGHTDTQYF.

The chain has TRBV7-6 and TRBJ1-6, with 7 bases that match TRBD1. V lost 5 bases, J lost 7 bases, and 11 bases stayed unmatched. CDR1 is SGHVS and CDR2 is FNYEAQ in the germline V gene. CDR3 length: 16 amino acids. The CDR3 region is CASSPTPTGFNSPLHF. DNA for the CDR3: TGTGCCAGCAGCCCCACCCCGACAGGGTTCAATTCACCCCTCCACTTT.

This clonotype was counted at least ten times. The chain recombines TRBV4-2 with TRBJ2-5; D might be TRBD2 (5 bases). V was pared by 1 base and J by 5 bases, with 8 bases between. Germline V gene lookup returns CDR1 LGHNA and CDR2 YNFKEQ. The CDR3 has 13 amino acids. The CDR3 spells CASSQGLLETQYF. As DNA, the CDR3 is TGTGCCAGCAGCCAAGGACTATTGGAGACCCAGTACTTC.

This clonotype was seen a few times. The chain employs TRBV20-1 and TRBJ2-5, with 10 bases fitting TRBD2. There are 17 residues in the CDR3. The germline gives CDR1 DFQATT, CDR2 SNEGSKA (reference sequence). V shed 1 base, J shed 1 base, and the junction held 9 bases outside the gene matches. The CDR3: CSARVTLSGGPQETQYF. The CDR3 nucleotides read TGCAGTGCTAGAGTGACGCTTAGCGGGGGGCCCCAAGAGACCCAGTACTTC.

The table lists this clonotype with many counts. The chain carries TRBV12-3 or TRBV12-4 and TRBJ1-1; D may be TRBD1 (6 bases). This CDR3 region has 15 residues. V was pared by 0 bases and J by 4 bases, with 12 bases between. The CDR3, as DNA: TGTGCCAGCAGTTTAGCGCTAGGGGGGGCCACTGAAGCTTTCTTT. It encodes CASSLALGGATEAFF.

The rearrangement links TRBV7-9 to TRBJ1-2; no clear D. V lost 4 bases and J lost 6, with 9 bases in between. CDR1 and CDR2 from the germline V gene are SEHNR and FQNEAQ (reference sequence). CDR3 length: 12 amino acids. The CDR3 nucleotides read TGTGCCAGCAGCTATATCGTAGATGGCTACACCTTC. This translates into CASSYIVDGYTF.

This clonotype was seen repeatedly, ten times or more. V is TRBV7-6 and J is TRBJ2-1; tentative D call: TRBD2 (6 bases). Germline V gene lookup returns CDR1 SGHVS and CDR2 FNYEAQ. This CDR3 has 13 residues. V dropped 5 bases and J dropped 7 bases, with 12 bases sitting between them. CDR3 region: CASSQTEGNEQFF. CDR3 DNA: TGTGCCAGCAGCCAAACGGAGGGGAATGAGCAGTTCTTC.

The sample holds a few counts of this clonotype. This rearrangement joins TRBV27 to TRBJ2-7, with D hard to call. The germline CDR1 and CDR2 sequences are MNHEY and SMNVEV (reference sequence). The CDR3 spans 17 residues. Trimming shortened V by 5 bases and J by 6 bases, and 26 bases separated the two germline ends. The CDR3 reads CASSPTLHVGLGVEQYF. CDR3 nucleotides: TGTGCCAGCAGTCCTACCCTCCATGTAGGCTTGGGTGTCGAGCAGTACTTC.

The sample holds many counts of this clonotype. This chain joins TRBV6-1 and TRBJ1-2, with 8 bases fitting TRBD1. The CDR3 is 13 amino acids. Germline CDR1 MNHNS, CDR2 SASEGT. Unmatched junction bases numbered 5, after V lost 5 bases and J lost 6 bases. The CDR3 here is CASSFPGQDGYTF. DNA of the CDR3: TGTGCCAGCAGTTTCCCGGGACAGGATGGCTACACCTTC.

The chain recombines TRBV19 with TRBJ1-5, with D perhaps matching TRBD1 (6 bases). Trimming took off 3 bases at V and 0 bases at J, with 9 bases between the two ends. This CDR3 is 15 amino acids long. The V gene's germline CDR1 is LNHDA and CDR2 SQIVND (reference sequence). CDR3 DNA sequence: TGTGCCAGTAGTATTTGGACAGCTAGCAATCAGCCCCAGCATTTT. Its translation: CASSIWTASNQPQHF. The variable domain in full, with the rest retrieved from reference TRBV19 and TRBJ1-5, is DGGITQSPKYLFRKEGQNVTLSCEQNLNHDAMYWYRQDPGQGLRLIYYSQIVNDFQKGDIAEGYSVSREKKESFPLTVTSAQKNPTAFYLCASSIWTASNQPQHFGDGTRLSIL.